This T cell receptor beta chain was recorded in a study of cytomegalovirus exposure and HLA in healthy donors. Study-level background: A previous analysis identified around 120 million unique TCR beta sequences derived from roughly 180 million T cells.

This clone was seen a single time. As yet, its antigen is unknown. PCR employed 60 Vbeta and 13 Jbeta primers. The repertoire was sequenced with immunoSEQ multiplex PCR; TCRdb's copy has only in-frame clones and lacks some. This sample has approximately 160,000 clones, with under 90% found just once. Unrecorded immune exposures were likely, despite nominal health at sampling. CDR1 is MNHNS and CDR2 is SASEGT in the germline V gene. This CDR3 region has 16 residues. The junction had 4 bases not matched to a gene; V was cut back by 1 base and J by 2 bases. Study-wide results and caveats: When a later analysis was performed, an Asian-associated ancestry cluster reportedly had fewer N-insertions than the roughly 640-donor mean.

The chain has TRBV6-1 and TRBJ2-5, with TRBD1 matching over 10 bases. The TCR sequence derives from a man younger than 35 in good health and CMV-seronegative. Sequencing was performed on PBMCs. The CDR3 sequence: CASSEGGTGVQETQYF. CDR3 nucleotides: TGTGCCAGCAGTGAAGGGGGGACAGGGGTTCAAGAGACCCAGTACTTC.